Each of the 29 T cell receptor beta chains below was sequenced from the same sample in a study of graft-versus-host responses after intestinal transplantation. The protocol was immunoSEQ multiplex PCR, while the TCRdb copy is restricted to in-frame clones and leaves out a portion. Of some 87,000 clones listed, 90% to 95% are singletons. Antigens of these TCRs are unknown. Sequencing was performed on unstimulated CD8+ T cells sorted from spleen or lymph node cells, taken before transplant. The source is a human donor who was the organ donor for an intestinal transplant.

The chain is built from TRBV4-1 and TRBJ2-1, with 9 bases identical to TRBD2. V shed 3 bases, J shed 10 bases, and the junction held 13 bases outside the gene matches. The CDR3 contains 16 residues. Germline V gives CDR1 MGHRA, CDR2 YSYEKL. This chain's CDR3 is CASSHTTGLAPGEQFF. The CDR3 DNA reads as TGCGCCAGCAGCCACACAACGGGACTAGCCCCGGGGGAGCAGTTCTTC.

The CDR3 sequence is CAISGDRGTKEYNEQFF. CDR3 coding DNA: TGTGCCATCAGTGGTGACAGGGGGACGAAGGAATACAATGAGCAGTTCTTC. This sequence joins TRBV10-3 and TRBJ2-1, with 9 bases identical to TRBD1. The CDR3 covers 17 residues. Germline V lookup: CDR1 ENHRY, CDR2 SYGVKD. V shed 4 bases, J shed 4 bases, and the junction held 11 bases outside the gene matches.

The genes are TRBV6-6 and TRBJ2-7; perhaps TRBD2 as D (6 bases). The CDR3 totals 16 residues. Trimming pared 0 bases from V and 0 bases from J, leaving 12 bases between. Germline CDR1 reads MNHNY; CDR2 reads SVGAGI (reference sequence). CDR3 bases: TGTGCCAGCAGTTACTCCCGGAGGAGGGCCTCCTACGAGCAGTACTTC. This translates into CASSYSRRRASYEQYF.

The table lists this clone with a count of one. The chain has TRBV4-1 and TRBJ2-3; D might be TRBD1 (5 bases). V lost 6 bases, J lost 7 bases, and 11 bases lay in between. Germline V gives CDR1 MGHRA, CDR2 YSYEKL. The CDR3 sequence is 12 residues long. CDR3: CASSGMGHTQYF. CDR3 bases: TGCGCCAGCAGTGGGATGGGGCATACGCAGTATTTT.

The chain joins TRBV6-5 to TRBJ1-3; unclear D gene. CDR3 length equals 14 residues. With 2 bases removed from V and 3 bases from J, the gap between germline ends came to 8 bases. The germline V gene encodes CDR1 MNHEY and CDR2 SVGAGI. Written as DNA, the CDR3 is TGTGCCAGCAGTTACGCCAGTCTTGGAAACACCATATATTTT. Translated: CASSYASLGNTIYF.

The rearrangement joins TRBV28 to TRBJ2-7, with 14 bases matching TRBD2. The germline V gene has CDR1 MDHEN and CDR2 SYDVKM. The CDR3 is 17 residues long. Trimming took 4 bases from V and 12 from J; bases not matched to a gene: 17. In DNA form, the CDR3 reads TGTGCCAGCAGTTCCCCTCAGCGGGGACTAGCGGGAGTCCCGTGGTACTTC. Translated: CASSSPQRGLAGVPWYF. Combining the CDR3 with reference TRBV28 and TRBJ2-7 gives the whole variable domain DVKVTQSSRYLVKRTGEKVFLECVQDMDHENMFWYRQDPGLGLRLIYFSYDVKMKEKGDIPEGYSVSREKKERFSLILESASTNQTSMYLCASSSPQRGLAGVPWYFGPGTRLTVT.

V gene TRBV19 combines with J gene TRBJ2-7, with D tentatively TRBD1 (6 bases). V lost 5 bases and J lost 6, with 14 bases in between. Germline V gene sequence: CDR1 LNHDA, CDR2 SQIVND (reference sequence). The CDR3 loop spans 13 amino acids. The CDR3 nucleotides read TGTGCCAGTAGTGGGCAGGGGATTCGCGAGCAGTACTTC. Amino acids: CASSGQGIREQYF.

The CDR3 DNA reads TGCAGCGTTGAATATGGACACCGCTCCTACGAGCAGTACTTC. It encodes CSVEYGHRSYEQYF. This chain joins TRBV29-1 and TRBJ2-7, with D possibly matching TRBD1 (5 bases). Trimming shortened V by 2 bases and J by 0 bases, and 11 bases separated the two germline ends. The CDR3 consists of 14 residues. CDR1 SQVTM and CDR2 ANQGSEA come from the germline V gene.

This chain links TRBV13 with TRBJ2-2, with TRBD1 matching 8 bases. The germline V gene has CDR1 PRHDT and CDR2 FYEKMQ (reference sequence). The V gene end was trimmed by 4 bases and the J gene end by 4 bases; junction bases not matched to a gene: 5. CDR3 size: 15 residues. The CDR3, as DNA: TGTGCCAGCAGCTACGATGGACAGGGCACCGGGGAGCTGTTTTTT. It codes for CASSYDGQGTGELFF.

This clone was found once. The V and J genes are TRBV4-1 and TRBJ2-7; D perhaps matches TRBD2 (5 bases). Trimming took off 1 base at V and 3 bases at J, with 10 bases between the two ends. The CDR3 contains 14 residues. The germline gives CDR1 MGHRA, CDR2 YSYEKL. The CDR3 DNA is TGCGCCAGCAGCCAAGGGGCTGGACTCTACGAGCAGTACTTC. It codes for CASSQGAGLYEQYF.

The V gene is TRBV7-9, the J gene TRBJ2-7; D unresolved. The germline V and J ends were trimmed by 5 bases and 0 bases, with 8 bases remaining between them. Germline V gives CDR1 SEHNR, CDR2 FQNEAQ (reference sequence). CDR3 size: 13 residues. CDR3 residues: CASSPQSSYEQYF. The CDR3 nucleotides read TGTGCCAGCAGCCCACAGAGCTCCTACGAGCAGTACTTC. The full variable domain, with the rest looked up from reference TRBV7-9 and TRBJ2-7, is DTGVSQNPRHKITKRGQNVTFRCDPISEHNRLYWYRQTLGQGPEFLTYFQNEAQLEKSRLLSDRFSAERPKGSFSTLEIQRTEQGDSAMYLCASSPQSSYEQYFGPGTRLTVT.

V gene TRBV10-3 combines with J gene TRBJ1-4; no clear D. Between the trimmed V and J ends, which lost 6 bases and 10 bases, there was a span of 12 bases. The germline CDR1 and CDR2 sequences are ENHRY and SYGVKD. The CDR3 length is 12 residues. CDR3 bases: TGTGCCATCAGCAACCCACCGGGAAAACTGTTTTTT. Encoded protein: CAISNPPGKLFF.

The chain combines TRBV4-3 with TRBJ2-7; 11 positions agree with TRBD2. Germline assignment: CDR1 LGHNA and CDR2 YSLEER. The CDR3 has 19 amino acids. The V segment lost 0 bases and the J segment 0 bases; nucleotides outside the gene matches: 10. The CDR3 region is CASSQDETSGAASSYEQYF. DNA for the CDR3: TGCGCCAGCAGCCAAGATGAGACTAGCGGGGCCGCAAGCTCCTACGAGCAGTACTTC.

The CDR3 region is CASSVEGKDGNTIYF. The CDR3 DNA reads as TGTGCCAGCAGCGTGGAGGGGAAGGATGGAAACACCATATATTTT. This rearrangement joins TRBV9 to TRBJ1-3, with D tentatively TRBD1 (5 bases). The germline gives CDR1 SGDLS, CDR2 YYNGEE. Trimming stripped 2 bases from V and 3 bases from J, with 12 bases between. This CDR3 spans 15 amino acids.

The rearrangement uses TRBV5-1 and TRBJ1-1, with a tentative D call TRBD1 (5 bases). This CDR3 spans 17 amino acids. The V gene lost 2 bases and the J gene lost 0 bases, with 17 bases spanning the gap. In germline, CDR1 is SGHRS, CDR2 YFSETQ. The CDR3 sequence: CASSFGFRAPLNTEAFF. The DNA of the CDR3 is TGCGCCAGCAGCTTTGGGTTCAGGGCCCCCCTGAACACTGAAGCTTTCTTT.

The rearrangement links TRBV11-3 to TRBJ1-1; D is undetermined. This CDR3 region has 13 residues. Germline lookup yields CDR1 SGHNT and CDR2 YENEEA. The ends were cut back, 6 bases at V and 8 bases at J, with 16 bases in the middle. CDR3 nucleotide sequence: TGTGCCAGCAGTCCGAGGAAACGTGGGGAAGCTTTCTTT. Its translation: CASSPRKRGEAFF.

The genes are TRBV5-1 and TRBJ2-7; 10 nucleotides align to TRBD1. The V and J ends lost 4 bases and 2 bases, in that order; junction bases with no gene match: 6. The CDR3 is 15 residues long. Germline loops: CDR1 SGHRS, CDR2 YFSETQ. The CDR3 protein is CASSPEGTGAYEQYF. The CDR3 DNA is TGCGCCAGCAGCCCCGAAGGGACAGGGGCCTACGAGCAGTACTTC.

The chain has TRBV29-1 and TRBJ2-5; D remains unclear. CDR1 is SQVTM and CDR2 is ANQGSEA in the germline V gene. CDR3 length: 11 amino acids. The ends were cut back, 7 bases at V and 5 bases at J, with 11 bases in the middle. The CDR3 DNA sequence: TGCAGCGCCATCGTCTACGAGACCCAGTACTTC. This translates into CSAIVYETQYF.

This chain uses TRBV9 with TRBJ2-3; 9 bases are a match to TRBD1. With V trimmed by 0 bases and J by 5 bases, 16 bases remained unmatched. This CDR3 region has 19 residues. Germline CDR1 reads SGDLS; CDR2 reads YYNGEE. CDR3 amino acids: CASSVDRQGVPTLEDTQYF. The CDR3 region has the DNA TGTGCCAGCAGCGTAGATCGACAGGGGGTTCCAACTTTAGAAGATACGCAGTATTTT.

V and J are TRBV7-9 and TRBJ1-2; the D gene is possibly TRBD1 (6 bases). The CDR3 is made up of 15 amino acids. CDR1 and CDR2 (germline): SEHNR, FQNEAQ (reference sequence). Deletions cut 5 bases from V and 4 bases from J, with 17 bases between. CDR3 sequence (DNA): TGTGCCAGCAGCCCCTCATCCAAGGACAGCTATGGCTACACCTTC. This gives the protein CASSPSSKDSYGYTF.

V is TRBV5-5 and J is TRBJ2-7, with 15 bases matching TRBD2. The germline CDR1 and CDR2 sequences are SGHKS and YYEKEE (reference sequence). The CDR3 is made up of 17 amino acids. V lost 4 bases to trimming and J lost 0 bases; unmatched junction nucleotides: 5. The CDR3: CASSRTSGGDCSYEQYF. The CDR3 bases are TGTGCCAGCAGCCGGACTAGCGGGGGGGATTGCTCCTACGAGCAGTACTTC.

The chain is built from TRBV23-1 and TRBJ2-2, with D possibly matching TRBD1 (6 bases). TRBV23-1 is noted as an ORF with a role that remains uncertain. This CDR3 is 13 amino acids long. Between the trimmed V and J ends, which lost 8 bases and 5 bases, there was a span of 12 bases. For the CDR3, the DNA is TGCGCCAGCCACCCAGGGGTGACCGGGGAGCTGTTTTTT. Amino acids: CASHPGVTGELFF.

The V gene is TRBV10-3, the J gene TRBJ2-6, with D possibly matching TRBD1 (6 bases). V was shortened by 2 bases and J by 4 bases, with 12 bases between the two germline ends. CDR3 length: 16 residues. Germline-derived CDR1 and CDR2 are ENHRY and SYGVKD. The CDR3 sequence is CAISEPWTAGANVLTF. CDR3 DNA: TGTGCCATCAGTGAGCCGTGGACAGCCGGGGCCAACGTCCTGACTTTC.

This rearrangement joins TRBV5-4 to TRBJ1-1; D gene ambiguous. The CDR3 runs 12 residues. Germline CDR1 and CDR2: SGHNT and YYREEE (reference sequence). Trimming pared 2 bases from V and 5 bases from J, leaving 7 bases between. Written as DNA, the CDR3 is TGTGCCAGCAGCTTTTTGAGTACTGAAGCTTTCTTT. It codes for CASSFLSTEAFF.

The chain carries TRBV19 and TRBJ2-1; 11 nucleotides line up with TRBD2. V gave up 5 bases and J gave up 5 bases; unmatched junction bases: 5. The CDR3 has 15 residues. Germline loops: CDR1 LNHDA, CDR2 SQIVND (reference sequence). CDR3 coding DNA: TGTGCCAGTAGTCTATCGGGACTAGCGGACAATGAGCAGTTCTTC. Translating gives CASSLSGLADNEQFF.

The rearrangement uses TRBV27 and TRBJ1-2, with TRBD1 matching over 9 bases. The CDR3 sequence is 14 residues long. Trimming at V came to 5 bases and at J to 8 bases, leaving 9 bases not matched to a gene. Germline CDR1 reads MNHEY; CDR2 reads SMNVEV (reference sequence). This CDR3 is CASSRLRTGDGYTF. CDR3 sequence (DNA): TGTGCCAGCAGTCGCCTTAGGACAGGGGACGGCTACACCTTC.

The chain carries TRBV27 and TRBJ1-2; TRBD1 matches 8 bases. CDR3 length: 15 amino acids. Trimming at V came to 5 bases and at J to 1 base, leaving 6 bases not matched to a gene. CDR1 is MNHEY and CDR2 is SMNVEV in the germline V gene (reference sequence). The DNA of the CDR3 is TGTGCCAGCAGTACGGGACAGGCCCTTAACTATGGCTACACCTTC. Translated: CASSTGQALNYGYTF.

The rearrangement uses TRBV28 and TRBJ1-5; D is uncertain. This CDR3 region has 16 residues. Germline V gene lookup returns CDR1 MDHEN and CDR2 SYDVKM. The V gene lost 5 bases and the J gene lost 3 bases, with 17 bases spanning the gap. The CDR3 DNA is TGTGCCAGCAGTCCAGCGTGGCAGGACTCCAATCAGCCCCAGCATTTT. It encodes CASSPAWQDSNQPQHF.

The V and J genes are TRBV5-4 and TRBJ1-3; 7 bases line up with TRBD1. CDR1 is SGHNT, CDR2 YYREEE, per germline (reference sequence). V shed 4 bases, J shed 1 base, and the junction held 5 bases outside the gene matches. The CDR3 has 15 amino acids. DNA of the CDR3: TGTGCCAGCAGCGGCGGGACAGCTTCTGGAAACACCATATATTTT. It is translated as CASSGGTASGNTIYF.